These 8 T cell receptor beta chains came from one sample sequenced in a study of shared clonotypes between healthy human individuals. The protocol was immunoSEQ multiplex PCR, while the TCRdb copy is restricted to in-frame clones and leaves out a portion. Among about 1.5 million clones listed, approximately 97% were seen once. The material sequenced was naive CD4+ T cells sorted from blood. As for subset: CD45RA+ positively selected. The receptor set was obtained from a man aged 25-45 years in good health.

The chain employs TRBV6-6 and TRBJ2-7; 7 bases match TRBD1. Germline V lookup: CDR1 MNHNY, CDR2 SVGAGI (reference sequence). V lost 0 bases, J lost 2 bases, and 1 base stayed unmatched. The CDR3 extends over 14 amino acids. Written as DNA, the CDR3 is TGTGCCAGCAGTTACTCGGGGACAGCCTACGAGCAGTACTTC. This sequence encodes CASSYSGTAYEQYF.

The chain recombines TRBV19 with TRBJ1-5; D perhaps matches TRBD1 (6 bases). The V gene lost 8 bases and the J gene lost 0 bases, with 17 bases spanning the gap. The CDR3 sequence is 16 residues long. CDR1 and CDR2 from the germline V gene are LNHDA and SQIVND (reference sequence). The CDR3 DNA reads as TGTGCCAGTCGGAGACAGGATAGCTATAGCAATCAGCCCCAGCATTTT. It specifies CASRRQDSYSNQPQHF.

The gene calls are TRBV6-5 and TRBJ1-5, with D possibly TRBD1 on 5 matching bases. The CDR3 is 13 residues long. Looked up from germline, CDR1 is MNHEY and CDR2 is SVGAGI. Trimming stripped 6 bases from V and 7 bases from J, with 13 bases between. The CDR3 bases are TGTGCCAGCAGCAGGGCTGGTTGGCAGCCCCAGCATTTT. Protein sequence: CASSRAGWQPQHF.

The CDR3 spells CASSQVPGRPSYEQYF. DNA for the CDR3: TGCGCCAGCAGCCAAGTCCCCGGGAGGCCGTCGTACGAGCAGTACTTC. The chain combines TRBV4-1 with TRBJ2-7, with 7 nucleotides matching TRBD2. Germline V gene lookup returns CDR1 MGHRA and CDR2 YSYEKL. The CDR3 loop spans 16 amino acids. Germline trimming cut 1 base from V and 4 bases from J; bases unmatched to any gene: 10.

CDR3 DNA sequence: TGTGCCAGCAGTTACTCGAGGGGGGGCCTTTACAATGAGCAGTTCTTC. Amino acids: CASSYSRGGLYNEQFF. The chain has TRBV6-5 and TRBJ2-1; tentative D call: TRBD2 (7 bases). Germline lookup yields CDR1 MNHEY and CDR2 SVGAGI. The CDR3 has 16 amino acids. V lost 0 bases and J 4 bases, leaving 13 bases between the germline ends.

For the CDR3, the DNA is TGCGCCAGCAGCAAAGAGCGGGGGAGCTACAATGAGCAGTTCTTC. Translated: CASSKERGSYNEQFF. The genes are TRBV5-1 and TRBJ2-1; 8 positions agree with TRBD2. CDR3 length: 15 amino acids. V shed 4 bases and J 3 bases; nucleotides not matched to a gene: 6. Germline V CDR1 and CDR2: SGHRS, YFSETQ.

CDR3 in DNA: TGTGCCACCGGGACTAGCGGTTACAATGAGCAGTTCTTC. Translated, it gives CATGTSGYNEQFF. The chain carries TRBV10-3 and TRBJ2-1; 11 nucleotides align to TRBD2. This CDR3 has 13 amino acids. Germline V gene data show CDR1 as ENHRY and CDR2 as SYGVKD. V shed 10 bases, J shed 4 bases, and the junction held 3 bases outside the gene matches.

The genes are TRBV9 and TRBJ2-7; D might be TRBD1 or TRBD2, each matching 7 bases. Trimming removed 3 bases from V and 3 bases from J, with 16 bases in between. The germline V gene encodes CDR1 SGDLS and CDR2 YYNGEE. The CDR3 has 15 amino acids. The chain's CDR3 is CASSEGAGTNYEQYF. The CDR3, as DNA: TGTGCCAGCAGCGAGGGGGCCGGGACTAACTACGAGCAGTACTTC.